This T cell receptor beta chain emerged from a study of cytomegalovirus exposure and HLA in healthy donors. The study's findings and limits: In presence/absence analyses, roughly uniform sequencing depth across donors was assumed. TCR beta chains numbering more than 150 were designated cytomegalovirus-associated.

From germline, CDR1 is MDHEN and CDR2 SYDVKM. This CDR3 has 16 residues. The V gene lost 4 bases and the J gene lost 4 bases, with 16 bases spanning the gap. On this clone itself: The target antigen is unknown.

Everyone who donated was a healthy bone marrow donor. PCR involved 60 Vbeta and 13 Jbeta primers. The repertoire was sequenced with immunoSEQ multiplex PCR; TCRdb's copy has only in-frame clones and lacks some. Recorded for this sample: 150,000 or so clones. The clonotype comes from a man younger than 30 in good health and CMV-seronegative. The chain uses TRBV28 and TRBJ2-2, with a possible D match to TRBD1 (6 bases). What was sequenced was PBMCs. The CDR3 here is CASSSLDSPSTGELFF. The CDR3 coding sequence is TGTGCCAGCAGTTCCTTGGACAGTCCGAGCACCGGGGAGCTGTTTTTT.